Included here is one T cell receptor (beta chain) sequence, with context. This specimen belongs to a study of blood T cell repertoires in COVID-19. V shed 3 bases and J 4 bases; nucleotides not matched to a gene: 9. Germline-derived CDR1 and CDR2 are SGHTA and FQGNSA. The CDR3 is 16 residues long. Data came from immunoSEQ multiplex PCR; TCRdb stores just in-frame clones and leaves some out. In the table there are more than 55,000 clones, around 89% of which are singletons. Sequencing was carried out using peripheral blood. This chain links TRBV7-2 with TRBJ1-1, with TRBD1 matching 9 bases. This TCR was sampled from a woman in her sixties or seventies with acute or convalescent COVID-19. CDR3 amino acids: CASSFRTGELGTEAFF. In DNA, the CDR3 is TGTGCCAGCAGCTTTCGGACAGGGGAGTTGGGCACTGAAGCTTTCTTT.